Sequencing of this T cell receptor (beta chain) was carried out in a study of PD-1 blockade in classical Hodgkin lymphoma. With respect to this clone: Its antigen is currently unknown.

Study outcomes and limitations: Similar baseline diversity was found in complete responders and newly diagnosed patients. Newly diagnosed patients had baseline TCR diversity that was reportedly lower than that of healthy donors. Reasons behind the repertoire differences stay unclear, perhaps disease activity or earlier therapy.

Patients all relapsed after autologous stem cell transplantation, and there was variation in brentuximab vedotin exposure. TCRdb keeps only in-frame clones here, not all; method: immunoSEQ multiplex PCR. The sample comprises some 46,000 clones, about 78% of which are singletons, and 22% rests with the top ten. The source is a human donor with classical Hodgkin lymphoma. The sequencing here drew on peripheral blood mononuclear cells (PBMCs), taken before the second cycle of nivolumab.

Here the CDR3 reads CASSLRFNEKLFF. The CDR3 nucleotides are TGTGCCAGCAGCTTACGGTTTAATGAAAAACTGTTTTTT. This chain links TRBV11-2 with TRBJ1-4, with no clear D. Trimming shortened V by 2 bases and J by 4 bases, and 5 bases separated the two germline ends. The germline CDR1 and CDR2 sequences are SGHAT and FQNNGV. The CDR3 totals 13 residues.